One and the same sample provided the 26 T cell receptor beta chains below, sequenced in a study of brain T cells in children with intractable seizures. Here immunoSEQ multiplex PCR was the method, and the copy in TCRdb shows in-frame clones only, minus some. The sample has about 350,000 clones, 93% seen once. The time point was: blood from clinic visit 5 months post-surgery; TSC patient then seizure free. The sequenced sample was peripheral blood, obtained about 5 months after surgery. Receptors originate from a boy in the first two years of life with tuberous sclerosis and intractable seizures.

The chain recombines TRBV6-6 with TRBJ1-5; D not certain. The CDR3 loop spans 16 amino acids. V was pared by 6 bases and J by 4 bases, with 19 bases between. Per the germline V gene, CDR1 is MNHNY and CDR2 is SVGAGI (reference sequence). The CDR3 DNA sequence: TGTGCCAGCAGCCTCCTCTCGGGAGACATTAATCAGCCCCAGCATTTT. Amino acids: CASSLLSGDINQPQHF.

V and J are TRBV18 and TRBJ2-1, with D hard to call. Trimming removed 5 bases at V and 7 bases at J, with 12 bases between. The germline V gene encodes CDR1 KGHSH and CDR2 LQKENI. The CDR3 sequence is 13 residues long. CDR3 nucleotides: TGTGCCAGCTCAGCTACCACAGTAAATGAGCAGTTCTTC. Protein sequence: CASSATTVNEQFF.

A few counts support this clone. This rearrangement joins TRBV5-4 to TRBJ2-7; a possible D gene is TRBD1 (6 bases). Germline V gene data show CDR1 as SGHNT and CDR2 as YYREEE (reference sequence). CDR3 length: 17 amino acids. Trimming cost V 0 bases and J 1 base, with 17 bases left between them. This CDR3 reads CASSLEWDTVGSYEQYF. DNA of the CDR3: TGTGCCAGCAGCTTGGAGTGGGACACCGTAGGGTCCTACGAGCAGTACTTC.

The chain uses TRBV11-1 and TRBJ2-7, with 11 bases fitting TRBD1. Germline loops: CDR1 SGHAT, CDR2 FQDESV (reference sequence). The length of the CDR3 is 15 residues. The ends lost 5 bases at V and 3 bases at J; junction bases unmatched: 6. The CDR3 here is CASSQIGTGGYEQYF. CDR3 sequence (DNA): TGTGCCAGCAGCCAGATAGGGACAGGGGGCTACGAGCAGTACTTC.

V is TRBV19 and J is TRBJ2-7; D uncertain. V shed 3 bases and J shed 4 bases, with 10 bases lying between them. The CDR3 contains 13 residues. Germline V gene lookup returns CDR1 LNHDA and CDR2 SQIVND (reference sequence). CDR3 region: CASSMVEGYEQYF. The DNA for the CDR3 is TGTGCCAGTAGTATGGTAGAAGGATACGAGCAGTACTTC. The full variable domain, in which reference TRBV19 and TRBJ2-7 provide the parts outside the CDR3, is DGGITQSPKYLFRKEGQNVTLSCEQNLNHDAMYWYRQDPGQGLRLIYYSQIVNDFQKGDIAEGYSVSREKKESFPLTVTSAQKNPTAFYLCASSMVEGYEQYFGPGTRLTVT.

V and J are TRBV9 and TRBJ1-1, with D uncertain. The germline CDR1 and CDR2 sequences are SGDLS and YYNGEE. The V end lost 2 bases, the J end lost 0 bases, and 14 bases lay between the germline ends. The CDR3 loop spans 16 amino acids. The CDR3 region has the DNA TGTGCCAGCAGCGTTGCCCCACACATAATGAACACTGAAGCTTTCTTT. It translates to CASSVAPHIMNTEAFF.

This rearrangement joins TRBV30 to TRBJ2-1, with TRBD2 matching over 7 bases. The junction had 11 bases not matched to a gene; V was cut back by 3 bases and J by 3 bases. Looked up from germline, CDR1 is GTSNPN and CDR2 is SVGIG (reference sequence). CDR3 length: 16 amino acids. As DNA, the CDR3 is TGTGCCTGGAGACCCTGGGGGACTACCTACTACAATGAGCAGTTCTTC. Residues: CAWRPWGTTYYNEQFF.

The chain joins TRBV2 to TRBJ1-1, with D maybe TRBD1 (5 bases). Deletions cut 4 bases from V and 3 bases from J, with 12 bases between. This CDR3 spans 14 amino acids. Germline-derived CDR1 and CDR2 are SNHLY and FYNNEI. The DNA for the CDR3 is TGTGCCAGCAGTGTCCACGGGGCCGACACTGAAGCTTTCTTT. Translated: CASSVHGADTEAFF.

This clone appeared a few times. J is TRBJ1-1 and V is TRBV19; TRBD1 matches at 7 bases. Per germline, CDR1 LNHDA and CDR2 SQIVND (reference sequence). V gave up 6 bases and J gave up 2 bases; unmatched junction bases: 12. CDR3 length equals 16 residues. CDR3 sequence (DNA): TGTGCCAGTAGGATCCTCTTGACAGGGAGAAACACTGAAGCTTTCTTT. Protein product: CASRILLTGRNTEAFF.

The chain uses TRBV9 and TRBJ1-2; no firm D call. Germline values: CDR1 SGDLS, CDR2 YYNGEE. V dropped 0 bases and J dropped 1 base, with 10 bases sitting between them. This CDR3 is built from 15 residues. CDR3 sequence (DNA): TGTGCCAGCAGCGTAGCTCCGGACGGTAACTATGGCTACACCTTC. Translating it yields CASSVAPDGNYGYTF.

This chain joins TRBV15 and TRBJ2-1; the match to TRBD2 covers 7 bases. Germline V gives CDR1 LNHNV, CDR2 YYDKDF (reference sequence). J was trimmed by 5 bases and V by 1 base; bases with no gene match: 5. This CDR3 has 15 amino acids. The CDR3, as DNA: TGTGCCACCAGCAGAGCCCGGGGGGTCAACAATGAGCAGTTCTTC. Translated, it gives CATSRARGVNNEQFF.

J is TRBJ2-1 and V is TRBV9, with unresolved D. CDR1 and CDR2 (germline): SGDLS, YYNGEE. V was clipped by 3 bases and J by 6 bases, with 7 bases between them. The CDR3 has 12 residues. In DNA form, the CDR3 reads TGTGCCAGCAGCGATACCTTCAATGAGCAGTTCTTC. Translated: CASSDTFNEQFF. Based on the CDR3 plus reference TRBV9 and TRBJ2-1, the full variable domain is DSGVTQTPKHLITATGQRVTLRCSPRSGDLSVYWYQQSLDQGLQFLIQYYNGEERAKGNILERFSAQQFPDLHSELNLSSLELGDSALYFCASSDTFNEQFFGPGTRLTVL.

This rearrangement joins TRBV19 to TRBJ2-7; possibly TRBD2 for D (7 bases). Trimming shortened V by 4 bases and J by 2 bases, and 12 bases separated the two germline ends. Germline CDR1 LNHDA, CDR2 SQIVND (reference sequence). This CDR3 has 14 amino acids. CDR3 loop: CASSTGGGTYEQYF. The CDR3 DNA is TGTGCCAGTAGTACTGGCGGGGGCACCTACGAGCAGTACTTC.

This clone has just one count. Other nucleotide sequences in the sample specify the same CDR3. The gene calls are TRBV5-1 and TRBJ2-5; 12 positions match TRBD2. CDR3 length equals 15 residues. Germline V CDR1 and CDR2: SGHRS, YFSETQ. V was clipped by 4 bases and J by 2 bases; unmatched bases: 3. CDR3 in amino acids: CASSQGLAGQETQYF. The CDR3 DNA sequence: TGCGCCAGCAGCCAAGGACTAGCGGGGCAAGAGACCCAGTACTTC. Combining the CDR3 with reference TRBV5-1 and TRBJ2-5 gives the whole variable domain KAGVTQTPRYLIKTRGQQVTLSCSPISGHRSVSWYQQTPGQGLQFLFEYFSETQRNKGNFPGRFSGRQFSNSRSEMNVSTLELGDSALYLCASSQGLAGQETQYFGPGTRLLVL.

V gene TRBV19 combines with J gene TRBJ2-2; D might be TRBD1 (5 bases). CDR1 and CDR2 (germline): LNHDA, SQIVND (reference sequence). This CDR3 is built from 15 residues. V was shortened by 3 bases and J by 4 bases, with 12 bases between the two germline ends. The CDR3 here is CASSIRQGTTGELFF. CDR3 DNA: TGTGCCAGTAGTATCCGGCAGGGTACCACCGGGGAGCTGTTTTTT.

The chain joins TRBV14 to TRBJ1-4, with D hard to call. The CDR3 has 17 residues. In germline, CDR1 is SGHDN, CDR2 FVKESK. With 4 bases removed from V and 0 bases from J, the gap between germline ends came to 15 bases. CDR3: CASSPGFDATTNEKLFF. DNA of the CDR3: TGTGCCAGCAGCCCCGGTTTTGACGCTACAACTAATGAAAAACTGTTTTTT. Combining the CDR3 with reference TRBV14 and TRBJ1-4 gives the whole variable domain EAGVTQFPSHSVIEKGQTVTLRCDPISGHDNLYWYRRVMGKEIKFLLHFVKESKQDESGMPNNRFLAERTGGTYSTLKVQPAELEDSGVYFCASSPGFDATTNEKLFFGSGTQLSVL.

Worth noting for this clone: Other DNA sequences in the sample encode the same CDR3. This chain links TRBV3-1 (or the pseudogene TRBV3-2) with TRBJ2-7; 8 bases map to TRBD2. CDR3 length: 15 amino acids. CDR1 is LGHDT and CDR2 is YNNKEL in the germline V gene (reference sequence). Trimming cost V 4 bases and J 4 bases; bases outside gene matches: 9. The CDR3 here is CASSLAGRPPYEQYF. In DNA, the CDR3 is TGTGCCAGCAGCCTAGCGGGGAGGCCGCCTTACGAGCAGTACTTC.

About this clone itself: The junction and the germline gene differ at one end; a read error may be behind it. The chain uses TRBV18 and TRBJ1-5; D unresolved. Germline V gives CDR1 KGHSH, CDR2 LQKENI. The CDR3 totals 14 residues. CDR3 bases: TGTGCCAGCTCATCACCCTATAGCAATCAGCCCCAGCATTTT. It yields the protein CASSSPYSNQPQHF.

The rearrangement joins TRBV19 to TRBJ2-1; D gene unclear. Trimming removed 6 bases at V and 15 bases at J, with 21 bases between. From germline, CDR1 is LNHDA and CDR2 SQIVND (reference sequence). This CDR3 comprises 13 residues. CDR3 DNA sequence: TGTGCCAGTAGCTATTTTTTTAGCCGAGGTCTGTTCTTC. Translated, it gives CASSYFFSRGLFF.

This clone appeared once. This chain connects TRBV5-1 to TRBJ2-3, with TRBD2 identical over 9 bases. J lost 2 bases, V lost 2 bases, and 3 bases had no gene match. CDR1 and CDR2 from the germline V gene are SGHRS and YFSETQ. The CDR3 covers 15 residues. CDR3 amino acids: CASSFLAGDTDTQYF. The DNA of the CDR3 is TGCGCCAGCAGCTTTTTAGCGGGGGACACAGATACGCAGTATTTT.

The rearrangement uses TRBV10-3 and TRBJ2-7; 7 bases line up with TRBD1. V lost 5 bases and J lost 3; bases outside the gene matches: 10. Per germline, CDR1 ENHRY and CDR2 SYGVKD. The CDR3 loop spans 15 amino acids. This chain's CDR3 is CAISQEQGSFYEQYF. The CDR3 DNA follows: TGTGCCATCAGTCAAGAACAGGGGTCGTTCTACGAGCAGTACTTC.

J is TRBJ2-7 and V is TRBV4-1; 7 nucleotides line up with TRBD1. J was trimmed by 1 base and V by 1 base; bases with no gene match: 4. The CDR3 consists of 15 residues. The germline V gene has CDR1 MGHRA and CDR2 YSYEKL. This chain's CDR3 is CASSQGTGGSYEQYF. CDR3 coding DNA: TGCGCCAGCAGCCAAGGGACAGGCGGTTCCTACGAGCAGTACTTC.

V is TRBV19 and J is TRBJ2-6; TRBD1 aligns across 7 bases. Germline V gene lookup returns CDR1 LNHDA and CDR2 SQIVND (reference sequence). V trimming: 7 bases; J trimming: 0 bases; junction bases outside the gene matches: 6. The CDR3 has 16 residues. This chain's CDR3 is CASTPGQSSGANVLTF. Here the CDR3 DNA reads TGTGCCAGTACCCCGGGACAGAGCTCTGGGGCCAACGTCCTGACTTTC.

The chain uses TRBV2 and TRBJ2-7, with D possibly being TRBD2 (5 bases). Per germline, CDR1 SNHLY and CDR2 FYNNEI. The V and J ends lost 10 bases and 2 bases respectively, with 18 bases between them. The CDR3 runs to 14 residues. The CDR3 sequence is CATSPGLPPYEQYF. The CDR3 DNA is TGTGCCACATCCCCTGGACTGCCCCCCTACGAGCAGTACTTC.

This clone was counted a single time. V usage is TRBV29-1 and J usage is TRBJ2-7; 7 bases map to TRBD2. Unmatched junction bases numbered 11, after V lost 1 base and J lost 2 bases. Germline loops: CDR1 SQVTM, CDR2 ANQGSEA. The length of the CDR3 is 16 residues. CDR3 nucleotide sequence: TGCAGCGTTGAAGGGGTGCGGCAGGGACTAACCTACGAGCAGTACTTC. Translating it yields CSVEGVRQGLTYEQYF.

The genes are TRBV27 and TRBJ2-7; TRBD1 matches 8 bases. V dropped 6 bases and J dropped 2; count of bases not matched to a gene: 6. CDR3 length: 14 amino acids. Germline V gene data show CDR1 as MNHEY and CDR2 as SMNVEV (reference sequence). CDR3: CASSPGTGPYEQYF. In DNA form, the CDR3 reads TGTGCCAGCAGCCCCGGGACAGGCCCCTACGAGCAGTACTTC.